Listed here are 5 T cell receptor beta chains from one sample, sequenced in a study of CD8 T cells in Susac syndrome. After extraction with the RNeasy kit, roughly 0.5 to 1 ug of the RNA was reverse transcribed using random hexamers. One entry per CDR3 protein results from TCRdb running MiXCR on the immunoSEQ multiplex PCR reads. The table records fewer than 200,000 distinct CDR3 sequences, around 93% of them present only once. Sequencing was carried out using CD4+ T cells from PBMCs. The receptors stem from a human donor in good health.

The CDR3 region has the DNA TGCGCCAGCAACTCGGAATTTAGAAGTAATTCACCCCTCCACTTT. Protein product: CASNSEFRSNSPLHF. The V and J genes are TRBV5-1 and TRBJ1-6, with no clear D. The CDR3 has 15 amino acids. The V and J ends lost 6 bases and 6 bases respectively, with 16 bases between them. Germline assignment: CDR1 SGHRS and CDR2 YFSETQ.

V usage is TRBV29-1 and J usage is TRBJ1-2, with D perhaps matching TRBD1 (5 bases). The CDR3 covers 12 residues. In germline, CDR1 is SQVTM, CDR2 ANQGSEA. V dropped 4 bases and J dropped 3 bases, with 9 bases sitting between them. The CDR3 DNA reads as TGCAGCGTTGGCCCCAGGGACTATGGCTACACCTTC. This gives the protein CSVGPRDYGYTF.

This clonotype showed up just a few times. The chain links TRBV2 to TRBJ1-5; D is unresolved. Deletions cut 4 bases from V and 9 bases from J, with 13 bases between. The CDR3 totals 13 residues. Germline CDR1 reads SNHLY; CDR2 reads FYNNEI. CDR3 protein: CASSVGSAAPQHF. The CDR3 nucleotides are TGTGCCAGCAGTGTTGGTTCCGCTGCGCCCCAGCATTTT. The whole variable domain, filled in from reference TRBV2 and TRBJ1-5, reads EPEVTQTPSHQVTQMGQEVILRCVPISNHLYFYWYRQILGQKVEFLVSFYNNEISEKSEIFDDQFSVERPDGSNFTLKIRSTKLEDSAMYFCASSVGSAAPQHFGDGTRLSIL.

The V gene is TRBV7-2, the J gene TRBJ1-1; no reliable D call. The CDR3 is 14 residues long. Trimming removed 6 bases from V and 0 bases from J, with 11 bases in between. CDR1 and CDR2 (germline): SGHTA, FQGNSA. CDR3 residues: CASSWRDLNTEAFF. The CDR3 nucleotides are TGTGCCAGCAGTTGGAGGGATTTGAACACTGAAGCTTTCTTT.

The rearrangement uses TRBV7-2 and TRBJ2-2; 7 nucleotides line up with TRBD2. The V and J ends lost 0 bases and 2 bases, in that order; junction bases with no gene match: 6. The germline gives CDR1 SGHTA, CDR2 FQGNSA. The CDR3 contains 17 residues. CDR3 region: CASSLAWRGRNTGELFF. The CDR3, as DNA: TGTGCCAGCAGCTTAGCGTGGCGGGGGAGAAACACCGGGGAGCTGTTTTTT. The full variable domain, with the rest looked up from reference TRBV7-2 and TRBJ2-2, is GAGVSQSPSNKVTEKGKDVELRCDPISGHTALYWYRQSLGQGLEFLIYFQGNSAPDKSGLPSDRFSAERTGGSVSTLTIQRTQQEDSAVYLCASSLAWRGRNTGELFFGEGSRLTVL.